One and the same sample provided the 28 T cell receptor beta chains below, sequenced in a study of shared clonotypes between healthy human individuals. Naive CD8 cells lacked CD45RO and underwent positive selection for CCR7, leaving out terminally differentiated effector memory CD45RA+ cells. Clones were read by immunoSEQ multiplex PCR, and TCRdb kept only the in-frame ones, dropping some. The sample lists about 2.1 million clones, about 93% occurring once. What was sequenced was naive CD8+ T cells from PBMCs. The receptor set was obtained from a man younger than 35 in good health. Some clones in this sample may be carry-over from other donors' samples.

The chain is built from TRBV4-1 and TRBJ1-5; a possible D gene is TRBD1 (5 bases). Germline V gene data show CDR1 as MGHRA and CDR2 as YSYEKL. V was trimmed by 5 bases and J by 5 bases, leaving 13 bases between them. CDR3 length: 14 residues. The CDR3 coding sequence is TGCGCCAGCAGCGTCACAGGTCCTTATCAGCCCCAGCATTTT. Encoded protein: CASSVTGPYQPQHF.

The CDR3 region has the DNA TGTGCCACCCTAACAGGGACATTCTATGGCTACACCTTC. Protein product: CATLTGTFYGYTF. V is TRBV28 and J is TRBJ1-2, with D tentatively TRBD1 (6 bases). The germline V gene has CDR1 MDHEN and CDR2 SYDVKM. This CDR3 spans 13 amino acids. V dropped 10 bases and J dropped 4 bases, with 16 bases sitting between them.

The J gene is TRBJ1-1, the V gene TRBV9; the D gene is possibly TRBD1 (5 bases). The CDR3 length is 14 residues. The germline V gene has CDR1 SGDLS and CDR2 YYNGEE. V lost 4 bases and J lost 5, with 15 bases in between. The CDR3 here is CASSPWTLGTEAFF. The CDR3 DNA reads as TGTGCCAGCAGCCCCTGGACACTGGGGACTGAAGCTTTCTTT.

The chain has TRBV7-9 and TRBJ1-1; possibly TRBD1 for D (6 bases). CDR1 and CDR2 from the germline V gene are SEHNR and FQNEAQ (reference sequence). The CDR3 runs to 17 residues. V was trimmed by 5 bases and J by 2 bases, leaving 21 bases between them. The CDR3 DNA follows: TGTGCCAGCAGCCCCACGAGCGGGGGGCCTCGAAACACTGAAGCTTTCTTT. Protein product: CASSPTSGGPRNTEAFF.

V gene TRBV25-1 combines with J gene TRBJ1-2; D is uncertain. The CDR3 covers 13 residues. From germline, CDR1 is MGHDK and CDR2 SYGVNS. Trimming pared 6 bases from V and 8 bases from J, leaving 16 bases between. CDR3 region: CASSLSLKSGYTF. The CDR3 DNA reads TGTGCCAGCAGCCTTAGCCTGAAATCGGGCTACACCTTC.

The chain links TRBV19 to TRBJ2-3; either TRBD1 or TRBD2 may supply D (5 bases each). Germline V gene lookup returns CDR1 LNHDA and CDR2 SQIVND (reference sequence). This CDR3 has 13 amino acids. V was cut by 3 bases and J by 4 bases, with 8 bases left in between. This chain's CDR3 is CASSIVGPDTQYF. DNA for the CDR3: TGTGCCAGTAGTATCGTGGGACCAGATACGCAGTATTTT.

This chain connects TRBV19 to TRBJ1-5; D call uncertain. Germline V gene sequence: CDR1 LNHDA, CDR2 SQIVND (reference sequence). The length of the CDR3 is 14 residues. V lost 7 bases to trimming and J lost 3 bases, with 13 bases between them. The DNA of the CDR3 is TGTGCCAGTACCCTTGGTGGGGTCAATCAGCCCCAGCATTTT. This sequence encodes CASTLGGVNQPQHF.

This chain uses TRBV6-1 with TRBJ2-2; D remains unclear. Germline-derived CDR1 and CDR2 are MNHNS and SASEGT. V shed 3 bases and J shed 3 bases, with 17 bases lying between them. The CDR3 has 17 amino acids. CDR3 DNA sequence: TGTGCCAGCAGTGACCCGCACGGAAACACTGACACCGGGGAGCTGTTTTTT. Amino acid sequence: CASSDPHGNTDTGELFF.

This chain connects TRBV9 to TRBJ2-7, with TRBD1 identical over 7 bases. Trimming cost V 0 bases and J 2 bases; bases outside gene matches: 5. CDR1 and CDR2 (germline): SGDLS, YYNGEE. The CDR3 runs 15 residues. The CDR3 is CASSVAGTVTYEQYF. In DNA, the CDR3 is TGTGCCAGCAGCGTAGCCGGGACAGTTACCTACGAGCAGTACTTC.

The chain recombines TRBV4-2 with TRBJ2-1; D gene uncertain. In germline, CDR1 is LGHNA, CDR2 YNFKEQ. The CDR3 is 16 amino acids. Trimming pared 0 bases from V and 0 bases from J, leaving 9 bases between. CDR3: CASSQDLRSSYNEQFF. The CDR3 DNA sequence: TGTGCCAGCAGCCAAGATCTTAGGAGCTCCTACAATGAGCAGTTCTTC.

The rearrangement joins TRBV27 to TRBJ2-4, with 8 bases matching TRBD1. Per the germline V gene, CDR1 is MNHEY and CDR2 is SMNVEV (reference sequence). The CDR3 contains 15 residues. V lost 5 bases, J lost 8 bases, and 11 bases stayed unmatched. DNA for the CDR3: TGTGCCAGCAGTAACCGAGCCAGGGACAGGTACATTCAGTACTTC. It codes for CASSNRARDRYIQYF.

The J gene is TRBJ2-7, the V gene TRBV27; D not certain. The V gene lost 10 bases and the J gene lost 3 bases, with 16 bases spanning the gap. The germline V gene encodes CDR1 MNHEY and CDR2 SMNVEV (reference sequence). The CDR3 runs 13 residues. The CDR3 region has the DNA TGTGCCACCAGGTATAACGCAAACTACGAGCAGTACTTC. Amino acid sequence: CATRYNANYEQYF.

This chain joins TRBV9 and TRBJ2-7, with 7 nucleotides matching TRBD1. Germline V lookup: CDR1 SGDLS, CDR2 YYNGEE. The V gene end was trimmed by 3 bases and the J gene end by 3 bases; junction bases not matched to a gene: 9. This CDR3 has 15 amino acids. The CDR3 region is CASSAEGQGDYEQYF. The CDR3, as DNA: TGTGCCAGCAGCGCCGAGGGCCAGGGGGACTACGAGCAGTACTTC.

CDR3 protein: CASRWTGGNEQYF. CDR3 bases: TGTGCCAGCAGGTGGACAGGGGGGAACGAGCAGTACTTC. This sequence joins TRBV27 and TRBJ2-7; TRBD1 matches at 10 bases. V gave up 6 bases and J gave up 5 bases; unmatched junction bases: 4. There are 13 residues in the CDR3. Germline CDR1 reads MNHEY; CDR2 reads SMNVEV (reference sequence).

The chain's CDR3 is CASSGSGTGGDTQYF. CDR3 nucleotide sequence: TGTGCCAGCAGTGGATCCGGGACAGGGGGAGATACGCAGTATTTT. The chain combines TRBV27 with TRBJ2-3; TRBD1 matches 11 bases. The trim removed 5 bases at V and 5 bases at J, leaving 6 bases unmatched. Germline CDR1 and CDR2: MNHEY and SMNVEV (reference sequence). The CDR3 is 15 amino acids.

The V and J genes are TRBV2 and TRBJ2-3; 13 bases are shared with TRBD2. This CDR3 spans 16 amino acids. V lost 5 bases to trimming and J lost 8 bases; unmatched junction nucleotides: 10. The germline V gene encodes CDR1 SNHLY and CDR2 FYNNEI. In DNA, the CDR3 is TGTGCCAGCAGTAGGGGACTAGCGGGACCCGCTGGTACGCAGTATTTT. This gives the protein CASSRGLAGPAGTQYF. Based on the CDR3 plus reference TRBV2 and TRBJ2-3, the full variable domain is EPEVTQTPSHQVTQMGQEVILRCVPISNHLYFYWYRQILGQKVEFLVSFYNNEISEKSEIFDDQFSVERPDGSNFTLKIRSTKLEDSAMYFCASSRGLAGPAGTQYFGPGTRLTVL.

The chain employs TRBV5-1 and TRBJ2-4, with 11 bases aligning to TRBD2. The CDR3 extends over 17 amino acids. Germline-derived CDR1 and CDR2 are SGHRS and YFSETQ. The trim removed 4 bases at V and 8 bases at J, leaving 14 bases unmatched. The CDR3 DNA reads as TGCGCCAGCAGCCCGGACAGGGGACTAGCGGAAAGAGACATTCAGTACTTC. Its protein product is CASSPDRGLAERDIQYF.

The rearrangement joins TRBV4-1 to TRBJ1-5; D gene ambiguous. Germline CDR1 reads MGHRA; CDR2 reads YSYEKL. Trimming removed 1 base from V and 2 bases from J, with 3 bases in between. The CDR3 length is 13 residues. This CDR3 is CASSQAGNQPQHF. CDR3 bases: TGCGCCAGCAGCCAAGCGGGCAATCAGCCCCAGCATTTT.

This clone appeared once. Mismatch with germline at one junction end may stem from a read error. V and J are TRBV4-1 and TRBJ1-4; TRBD1 aligns across 8 bases. The V gene's germline CDR1 is MGHRA and CDR2 YSYEKL. This CDR3 comprises 14 residues. For the CDR3, the DNA is TGCGCCAGCAGTCAAGCAGGGGGCGAGGAAAAACTGTTTTTT. Protein sequence: CASSQAGGEEKLFF.

The chain employs TRBV28 and TRBJ2-2; D is unresolved. The V end lost 6 bases, the J end lost 3 bases, and 17 bases lay between the germline ends. This CDR3 has 16 amino acids. The V gene's germline CDR1 is MDHEN and CDR2 SYDVKM. CDR3 sequence: CASSPLAAAYTGELFF. In nucleotides, the CDR3 is TGTGCCAGCAGCCCCCTTGCCGCTGCTTACACCGGGGAGCTGTTTTTT.

The chain couples TRBV19 to TRBJ1-5; 8 nucleotides match TRBD1. Germline values: CDR1 LNHDA, CDR2 SQIVND (reference sequence). The CDR3 spans 16 residues. Germline trimming cut 4 bases from V and 3 bases from J; bases unmatched to any gene: 8. The CDR3 region has the DNA TGTGCCAGTAGTACGATGACAGGGGCGTTCAATCAGCCCCAGCATTTT. It specifies CASSTMTGAFNQPQHF.

The V and J genes are TRBV27 and TRBJ1-4; no clear D. Trimming stripped 5 bases from V and 4 bases from J, with 17 bases between. There are 16 residues in the CDR3. Germline assignment: CDR1 MNHEY and CDR2 SMNVEV (reference sequence). CDR3 DNA sequence: TGTGCCAGCAGTCCATTTAACAGTATCGGTAATGAAAAACTGTTTTTT. This translates into CASSPFNSIGNEKLFF.

J is TRBJ2-3 and V is TRBV7-6; 7 nucleotides match TRBD1. J lost 5 bases, V lost 4 bases, and 6 bases had no gene match. The CDR3 has 14 residues. Germline loops: CDR1 SGHVS, CDR2 FNYEAQ. The chain's CDR3 is CASSSRDSLDTQYF. The CDR3 bases are TGTGCCAGCAGCTCCCGGGACAGTCTAGATACGCAGTATTTT.

The chain is built from TRBV5-8 and TRBJ2-1, with 10 bases that match TRBD1. V shed 3 bases, J shed 8 bases, and the junction held 11 bases outside the gene matches. Germline V gene lookup returns CDR1 SGHTS and CDR2 YDEGEE. This CDR3 has 16 residues. The CDR3 DNA follows: TGTGCCAGCAGCTCCCGGAGACAGGGGGCGGTGGATGAGCAGTTCTTC. The encoded protein is CASSSRRQGAVDEQFF. The entire variable domain, with the rest obtained from reference TRBV5-8 and TRBJ2-1, is as follows: EAGVTQSPTHLIKTRGQQATLRCSPISGHTSVYWYQQALGLGLQFLLWYDEGEERNRGNFPPRFSGRQFPNYSSELNVNALELEDSALYLCASSSRRQGAVDEQFFGPGTRLTVL.

J is TRBJ1-2 and V is TRBV13; D might be TRBD1 (5 bases). Germline loops: CDR1 PRHDT, CDR2 FYEKMQ (reference sequence). This CDR3 comprises 15 residues. Trimming stripped 5 bases from V and 6 bases from J, with 19 bases between. In nucleotides, the CDR3 is TGTGCCAGCAGCAGAAATACAGGTTTCTACGATGGCTACACCTTC. Amino acids: CASSRNTGFYDGYTF.

Of note for this clone: Other DNA sequences in the same sample also yield this CDR3. The chain joins TRBV27 to TRBJ2-7, with D possibly TRBD1 on 5 matching bases. The CDR3 sequence is 15 residues long. Deletions cut 0 bases from V and 0 bases from J, with 9 bases between. CDR1 MNHEY and CDR2 SMNVEV come from the germline V gene (reference sequence). Here the CDR3 DNA reads TGTGCCAGCAGTTTATCTAGGGGTCTCTCCTACGAGCAGTACTTC. It specifies CASSLSRGLSYEQYF.

The chain links TRBV27 to TRBJ2-5; D unclear. Germline CDR1 MNHEY, CDR2 SMNVEV (reference sequence). This CDR3 is 14 amino acids long. V gave up 0 bases and J gave up 7 bases, with 12 bases separating them. CDR3 protein: CASSLSFSLRTQYF. The CDR3 coding sequence is TGTGCCAGCAGTTTATCCTTCTCACTCAGGACCCAGTACTTC.

This chain joins TRBV6-6 and TRBJ2-1; TRBD2 matches 11 bases. Per germline, CDR1 MNHNY and CDR2 SVGAGI (reference sequence). The CDR3 is 15 residues long. The junction had 2 bases not matched to a gene; V was cut back by 0 bases and J by 7 bases. This CDR3 reads CASSYSSSGRNEQFF. The CDR3 DNA reads TGTGCCAGCAGTTACTCCTCTAGCGGGAGGAATGAGCAGTTCTTC.